This paragraph reports one T cell receptor beta chain. The data were obtained in a study of response to subunit inactivated influenza vaccine. V was shortened by 1 base and J by 3 bases, with 11 bases between the two germline ends. This CDR3 contains 15 residues. Looked up from germline, CDR1 is MGHRA and CDR2 is YSYEKL. MiXCR, run by TCRdb on the RT-PCR reads, gives a single entry per CDR3 protein. The sample yields over 750,000 distinct CDR3 sequences, 21% seen once. V usage is TRBV4-1 and J usage is TRBJ2-3; maybe TRBD1 (6 bases). The specimen comprised PBMCs from blood, sampled around 5 days after vaccination. The sequence was obtained from a man aged 50 to 59 who received an inactivated influenza vaccine. The CDR3 sequence is CASSQVGHTTDTQYF. The CDR3 bases are TGCGCCAGCAGCCAAGTGGGACATACTACAGATACGCAGTATTTT.